This T cell receptor (beta chain) came from a study of T cells in Graves' hyperthyroidism and ophthalmopathy (dated by TCRdb to between 2018 and 2021). A note on the overall study: Peripheral blood was sampled at the time of initial diagnosis, prior to any treatment. A discovery cohort of about 96 patients, roughly 43 with Graves' ophthalmopathy and roughly 59 with stable Graves' hyperthyroidism, was used to find distinguishing TCR V-J signatures. Prospective prediction of ophthalmopathy was tested in an independent validation cohort of under 20 hyperthyroidism patients and around 16 patients who later progressed to ophthalmopathy. The approximately 100 discovery patients were divided at random into training and test sets in a 7:3 ratio. The study also compared thyroid tissue and blood T-cell repertoires from roughly six Graves' hyperthyroidism patients. After blood sampling, hyperthyroidism patients were treated with methimazole at a starting dose of 30 mg daily, and ophthalmopathy patients were treated with high-dose intravenous methylprednisolone. The paper describes TCR Vbeta CDR3 sequencing of 120 to 150 peripheral blood samples, made up of approximately 40 ophthalmopathy patients, some 80 hyperthyroidism patients and 17 progressor patients. General findings and caveats noted by the study authors: Sample size was not statistically predetermined, and investigators were not blinded to group allocation. Most expanded thyroid clonotypes (frequency above 0.001) were also detected in blood, a finding suggesting that blood repertoires may reflect thyroid immune responses. In validation, the model predicted progression to ophthalmopathy with 55% to 71% sensitivity and about 73% specificity, a median of 6.5 months before onset. A model built on a 13 V-J signature distinguished ophthalmopathy from stable hyperthyroidism, reaching about 88% sensitivity and 81.08% specificity in cross-validation and 80%/75% in testing.

According to the germline V gene (reference sequence), CDR1 reads LNHDA and CDR2 reads SQIVND. The cysteine opens and the phenylalanine closes a CDR3 of 16 amino acids. The DNA shown is the 48-base CDR3, in frame from base 1. Germline trimming amounts to 4 bases on V and 2 bases on J, with 3 as the count of junction bases outside the gene matches. This clonotype occurred many times. This receptor's antigen is unknown. Base qualities are not at hand, and no much larger clone is one base apart. Stable Graves' hyperthyroidism was defined as no progression to ophthalmopathy during 18 months of follow-up. Hyperthyroidism patients were newly diagnosed, had a disease duration of under 2 months, and were aged 18 to 65 years. The study excluded patients with uncontrolled infections, other autoimmune diseases, pregnancy or lactation. Diagnoses relied on clinical symptoms, serum thyroxine and TRAb, thyroid ultrasound and orbital computed tomography. PBMCs were separated from roughly 10 ml of fresh peripheral blood using Ficoll-Paque density gradient centrifugation. Total RNA was extracted with Trizol reagent, and quality was checked on an Agilent 2100 Bioanalyzer.

The TCR beta CDR3 regions were amplified from the RNA transcripts. A first-round RT-PCR of the TCR CDR3 used the HTBI primer set with the Qiagen OneStep RT-PCR kit. A second multiplex PCR round built the libraries, followed by size selection and purification. Sequencing of the libraries was done on an Illumina HiSeq2000 using paired-end 100 bp reads. As for how the authors treated the data: SOAPnuke was used to process the raw data, with reads discarded if the reads contained adapters or uncalled bases, had a mean Phred below 15, or lacked an exact constant-primer or identifier match. High-quality paired reads were merged using COPE v1.2.5, and each unique nucleotide sequence was defined as a clonotype. Clonotypes were aligned to IMGT TRBV, TRBD and TRBJ reference segments using MiTCR v1.1. The analysis was restricted to V-J combinations with a frequency above 0.0001, which together covered roughly 99% of the repertoires. A TCS score was defined as the ratio of F50 (clonal expansion) to E x V (chaos), with BLOSUM62-based TCRdist applied between CDR3 peptides within each V-J. Welch's t-statistics and random forest reduced roughly 540 V-J features to roughly 13, which were used in a naive Bayes classifier (R e1071). TCRdb took the public reads, trimmed them with fastp at Q25, ran MiXCR for clone calling and kept in-frame beta chains. Each CDR3 protein appears once, grouped with its most common genes and DNA. None of the V and J calls come from the authors' own analysis; TCRdb made them. Within this sample are roughly 170,000 distinct CDR3 sequences, with over 15% of them counted one time only. Jointly, the top ten make up 29% of the sample.

The sequence was obtained from a woman in her 50s with Graves' hyperthyroidism. Sequencing was carried out using blood. The chain employs TRBV19 and TRBJ2-7; the central 15 bases match TRBD2. The CDR3 reads CASSTGLAGGPYEQYF. The nucleotide sequence reads as follows: TGTGCCAGTAGTACGGGACTAGCGGGGGGACCCTACGAGCAGTACTTC.